This TCR beta chain stems from a study of blood T cell repertoires in COVID-19 (dated by TCRdb to about 2020). Study-wide context: Collaborator samples came from the United States, Italy and Spain and covered acute and convalescent phases of COVID-19. The dataset comprised deeply sampled blood TCRbeta repertoires from subjects exposed to, actively infected with, or recovered from COVID-19. HLA class I and class II types, where available, came from metadata supplied by the sample provider rather than from assay-based typing. The repertoires were released in a freely available public database meant as a resource for research on the immune response to SARS-CoV-2. Samples came from the ongoing ImmuneRACE study (first 160 participants) plus 1,254 subjects from 6 global collaborators. Sample metadata almost always included a de-identified subject ID, COVID-19 status, age in years and sex. The material from the prospective study consisted of cDNA or gDNA derived from T cells, B-cell-depleted T cells, or PBMCs.

Participants in the prospective study were aged roughly 18 to 89 years, lived in over 20 United States geographic areas, and enrolled through a virtual design. To assign participants to cohorts, the prospective study relied on clinical history that participants themselves reported in a screening survey and a study questionnaire. Exposed participants had been in contact with someone with a PCR-confirmed or clinician-diagnosed COVID-19 case within 2 weeks of study entry. In the prospective study, whole blood, serum and a nasopharyngeal or oropharyngeal swab were collected from each participant by mobile phlebotomists. Participants in the prospective study had the option to provide additional blood draws and questionnaires over a roughly two-month period. Before DNA extraction, prospective study blood samples were shipped either frozen or at room temperature. TCRbeta CDR3 regions were amplified from genomic DNA using the immunoSEQ Assay, a bias-controlled multiplex PCR. Under the source paper's analysis protocol: The number of nucleated cells in each sample was estimated from the amplification of reference gene primers within the assay. To quantify the absolute abundance of each unique TCRbeta CDR3 rearrangement, sequence reads were collapsed and filtered. For each sample, productive Simpson clonality was calculated by taking the square root of Simpson's diversity index across productive rearrangements. Sourced from immuneACCESS, this table was stored by TCRdb with only in-frame sequences that have V and J called. A share of the clones is absent; for the studies checked, an unresolved V gene accounts for under half, and the remainder has no known explanation. Clone size and the V and J calls come from that table; the DNA yielded D and trimming. Here the sample has hundreds of thousands of clones; 89% occur a single time. The leading ten clones occupy under 3.5% of the sample.

The paper as a whole reports these results and caveats: The quantity of clinical and demographic metadata differed by source and by participant and was supplied without curation.

Details on this clone: Its antigen has not been determined. No per-base quality is available; no much larger clone lies one base away.

The CDR3, from cysteine to phenylalanine, totals 13 residues. Here the CDR3 DNA is all that survives: 39 bases in frame from base 1. At the junction V is shortened by 1 base and J by 5 bases, with 8 bases in between. The germline V gene (reference sequence) specifies LGHDT as CDR1 and YNNKEL as CDR2. The sequence was obtained from a woman in her forties or fifties who had been exposed to COVID-19. The chain is encoded by TRBV3-1 (or the pseudogene TRBV3-2) joined to TRBJ1-1; no D gene is confidently identified. Sequencing used PBMCs or T cells enriched from blood (not recorded which). The nucleotide sequence is given as TGTGCCAGCAGCCAAGTGGGAGATACTGAAGCTTTCTTT. Translation gives CASSQVGDTEAFF.